The next 20 T cell receptor beta chains were all read from a single sample in a study of T cells in Graves' hyperthyroidism and ophthalmopathy. RNA transcripts yielded amplified TCR beta CDR3 regions. Primed by the HTBI set, a first-round RT-PCR was run on the TCR CDR3. TCRdb processed the multiplex PCR reads anew with MiXCR; each CDR3 protein has one entry. The profile covers 350,000 to 450,000 distinct CDR3 sequences, with about 15% appearing a single time and 11% taken by the ten largest. Sequenced: blood. All receptors derive from a woman aged 55 to 70 with Graves' hyperthyroidism.

The chain combines TRBV11-2 with TRBJ2-3; 8 nucleotides agree with TRBD2. V shed 3 bases, J shed 6 bases, and the junction held 2 bases outside the gene matches. The CDR3 runs 13 residues. The V gene's germline CDR1 is SGHAT and CDR2 FQNNGV. For the CDR3, the DNA is TGTGCCAGCAGCTTGACTAGCGAGGATACGCAGTATTTT. This sequence encodes CASSLTSEDTQYF.

J is TRBJ2-3 and V is TRBV5-1, with 9 bases matching TRBD2. V trimming: 2 bases; J trimming: 1 base; junction bases outside the gene matches: 2. Germline CDR1 SGHRS, CDR2 YFSETQ. The length of the CDR3 is 15 residues. CDR3 in DNA: TGCGCCAGCAGCTTTAGACTAGCGGGCACAGATACGCAGTATTTT. It codes for CASSFRLAGTDTQYF.

This clonotype occurred many times. The V and J genes are TRBV6-6 and TRBJ2-1, with a weak D call TRBD1 (5 bases). V was clipped by 2 bases and J by 0 bases, with 5 bases between them. Germline V gene sequence: CDR1 MNHNY, CDR2 SVGAGI (reference sequence). The CDR3 sequence is 14 residues long. The CDR3 sequence: CASSYDSSYNEQFF. The CDR3 bases are TGTGCCAGCAGTTACGACAGCTCCTACAATGAGCAGTTCTTC.

This clonotype was counted many times. This sequence joins TRBV7-9 and TRBJ2-1; the match to TRBD2 covers 14 bases. The CDR3 loop spans 16 amino acids. Germline CDR1 SEHNR, CDR2 FQNEAQ (reference sequence). Trimming removed 2 bases from V and 8 bases from J; junction bases left unmatched: 5. As DNA, the CDR3 is TGTGCCAGCAGCTTACGACTAGCGGGAGGGCCGGATGAGCAGTTCTTC. Protein product: CASSLRLAGGPDEQFF.

This clonotype was counted many times. The gene calls are TRBV7-3 and TRBJ2-1, with a possible D match to TRBD1 (5 bases). V shed 8 bases and J shed 2 bases, with 7 bases lying between them. The CDR3 contains 12 residues. CDR1 is SGHTA and CDR2 is FQGTGA in the germline V gene. As DNA, the CDR3 is TGTGCCAGCGGGGCAGCCTACAATGAGCAGTTCTTC. It codes for CASGAAYNEQFF.

In its sample, this clonotype was seen many times. The V call is TRBV7-9, the J call TRBJ2-6; no clear D. V was clipped by 0 bases and J by 2 bases, with 5 bases between them. The CDR3 length is 15 residues. Germline V gives CDR1 SEHNR, CDR2 FQNEAQ (reference sequence). The CDR3 loop reads CASSLARAGANVLTF. The CDR3 DNA follows: TGTGCCAGCAGCTTAGCAAGGGCTGGGGCCAACGTCCTGACTTTC.

This clonotype was counted at least ten times. V gene TRBV27 combines with J gene TRBJ2-1, with 7 positions matching TRBD2. The CDR3 sequence is 17 residues long. The germline V gene has CDR1 MNHEY and CDR2 SMNVEV (reference sequence). J gave up 2 bases and V 5 bases, and 12 bases lay outside the gene matches. DNA for the CDR3: TGTGCCAGCAGTCGATCTCCCGGGGGGAACGCCTACAATGAGCAGTTCTTC. Its protein is CASSRSPGGNAYNEQFF.

This clonotype was recorded at least ten times. The chain has TRBV2 and TRBJ2-2; TRBD2 might be the D (6 bases). The CDR3 is made up of 14 amino acids. The germline CDR1 and CDR2 sequences are SNHLY and FYNNEI. Trimming removed 7 bases at V and 3 bases at J, with 12 bases between. CDR3 in amino acids: CASTGRDYTGELFF. In DNA, the CDR3 is TGTGCCAGCACGGGGCGGGACTACACCGGGGAGCTGTTTTTT. Variable domain in full (rest from reference TRBV2 and TRBJ2-2): EPEVTQTPSHQVTQMGQEVILRCVPISNHLYFYWYRQILGQKVEFLVSFYNNEISEKSEIFDDQFSVERPDGSNFTLKIRSTKLEDSAMYFCASTGRDYTGELFFGEGSRLTVL.

This clonotype came up many times. The V call is TRBV12-3 or TRBV12-4, the J call TRBJ1-5; 7 bases align to TRBD1. The CDR3 spans 14 residues. J gave up 4 bases and V 4 bases, and 4 bases lay outside the gene matches. Here the CDR3 DNA reads TGTGCCAGCAGTTGGGGACAGTTGAATCAGCCCCAGCATTTT. It codes for CASSWGQLNQPQHF.

This clonotype came up many times. J is TRBJ2-2 and V is TRBV20-1, with 10 bases fitting TRBD2. CDR1 DFQATT and CDR2 SNEGSKA come from the germline V gene (reference sequence). The CDR3 runs to 16 residues. Unmatched junction bases numbered 7, after V lost 0 bases and J lost 6 bases. CDR3 in DNA: TGCAGTGCTAGAGACGAGCGGGAGGGGAATGCCGGGGAGCTGTTTTTT. It encodes CSARDEREGNAGELFF.

This clonotype was observed at least ten times. The chain joins TRBV11-2 to TRBJ2-1, with a possible D match to TRBD1 (5 bases). CDR3 length: 14 residues. The germline V gene has CDR1 SGHAT and CDR2 FQNNGV. The V and J ends lost 1 base and 8 bases respectively, with 12 bases between them. CDR3 in amino acids: CASSLVSQGYEQFF. The CDR3 DNA reads as TGTGCCAGCAGCTTAGTGAGCCAGGGCTATGAGCAGTTCTTC.

This clonotype has a count of ten or more. The chain carries TRBV3-1 and TRBJ1-1; D is ambiguous. Trimming shortened V by 2 bases and J by 6 bases, and 16 bases separated the two germline ends. The CDR3 runs 15 residues. CDR1 is LGHDT and CDR2 is YNNKEL in the germline V gene (reference sequence). The CDR3 sequence is CASSQTLSSASEAFF. In DNA, the CDR3 is TGTGCCAGCAGCCAAACCCTATCTTCGGCCTCTGAAGCTTTCTTT. The whole variable domain, filled in from reference TRBV3-1 and TRBJ1-1, reads DTAVSQTPKYLVTQMGNDKSIKCEQNLGHDTMYWYKQDSKKFLKIMFSYNNKELIINETVPNRFSPKSPDKAHLNLHINSLELGDSAVYFCASSQTLSSASEAFFGQGTRLTVV.

There are many counts of this clonotype. This chain joins TRBV12-3 or TRBV12-4 and TRBJ2-2, with D unclear. The CDR3 is made up of 14 amino acids. V lost 1 base and J 7 bases, leaving 10 bases between the germline ends. The CDR3 DNA reads as TGTGCCAGCAGTTTAGGATACGGCCACGGGGAGCTGTTTTTT. This codes for CASSLGYGHGELFF.

This clonotype came up many times. The V and J genes are TRBV3-1 and TRBJ1-1, with a possible D match to TRBD1 (5 bases). Germline V gene data show CDR1 as LGHDT and CDR2 as YNNKEL (reference sequence). Trimming stripped 0 bases from V and 5 bases from J, with 7 bases between. This CDR3 contains 13 residues. Here the CDR3 reads CASSQDRGTEAFF. CDR3 in DNA: TGTGCCAGCAGCCAAGATAGGGGAACTGAAGCTTTCTTT. The whole variable domain, remainder taken from reference TRBV3-1 and TRBJ1-1, is DTAVSQTPKYLVTQMGNDKSIKCEQNLGHDTMYWYKQDSKKFLKIMFSYNNKELIINETVPNRFSPKSPDKAHLNLHINSLELGDSAVYFCASSQDRGTEAFFGQGTRLTVV.

This clonotype was recorded a few times. V usage is TRBV27 and J usage is TRBJ2-4; 9 positions match TRBD1. The CDR3 totals 13 residues. CDR1 and CDR2 (germline): MNHEY, SMNVEV (reference sequence). V lost 7 bases to trimming and J lost 9 bases; unmatched junction nucleotides: 7. The CDR3 coding sequence is TGTGCCAGCAAGCCACAGGGGGCGACCATTCAGTACTTC. It encodes CASKPQGATIQYF.

This clonotype was detected many times. The gene calls are TRBV27 and TRBJ2-1, with D possibly being TRBD2 (6 bases). Germline assignment: CDR1 MNHEY and CDR2 SMNVEV (reference sequence). This CDR3 region has 15 residues. Trimming removed 4 bases from V and 3 bases from J, with 13 bases in between. In DNA form, the CDR3 reads TGTGCCAGCAGTTACCCGGGGGTGAACTACAATGAGCAGTTCTTC. Translated: CASSYPGVNYNEQFF.

This clonotype was seen at least ten times. The rearrangement uses TRBV6-5 and TRBJ2-7; 9 positions match TRBD1. The CDR3 extends over 15 amino acids. V trimming: 2 bases; J trimming: 6 bases; junction bases outside the gene matches: 8. Germline values: CDR1 MNHEY, CDR2 SVGAGI. The CDR3 DNA is TGTGCCAGCAGTTACCCCGGGACAGGGCGATCCGAGCAGTACTTC. This encodes CASSYPGTGRSEQYF.

This clonotype was counted a few times. The CDR3 region has the DNA TGTGCCAGTAGTAGGACAGGGTGGGCCACTGAAGCTTTCTTT. It codes for CASSRTGWATEAFF. The V and J genes are TRBV19 and TRBJ1-1, with 8 bases fitting TRBD1. The CDR3 sequence is 14 residues long. V dropped 4 bases and J dropped 4; count of bases not matched to a gene: 5. Germline CDR1 LNHDA, CDR2 SQIVND (reference sequence).

The rearrangement links TRBV6-1 to TRBJ2-5, with 7 positions matching TRBD1. Germline V gene sequence: CDR1 MNHNS, CDR2 SASEGT. Losses at the gene ends were 5 bases for V and 6 bases for J; bases not matched to a gene: 3. This CDR3 is 12 amino acids long. The CDR3, as DNA: TGTGCCAGCAGTTGGGACAGCCAGACCCAGTACTTC. Protein sequence: CASSWDSQTQYF.

The table lists this clonotype with many counts. The chain combines TRBV28 with TRBJ1-2; 8 nucleotides line up with TRBD1. CDR1 is MDHEN and CDR2 is SYDVKM in the germline V gene. The CDR3 is 15 residues long. After removal of 6 bases from V and 4 bases from J, the junction contained 10 bases not matched to a gene. CDR3 sequence reads: CASRQSQGASYGYTF. DNA of the CDR3: TGTGCCAGCAGACAATCCCAGGGGGCGAGCTATGGCTACACCTTC.